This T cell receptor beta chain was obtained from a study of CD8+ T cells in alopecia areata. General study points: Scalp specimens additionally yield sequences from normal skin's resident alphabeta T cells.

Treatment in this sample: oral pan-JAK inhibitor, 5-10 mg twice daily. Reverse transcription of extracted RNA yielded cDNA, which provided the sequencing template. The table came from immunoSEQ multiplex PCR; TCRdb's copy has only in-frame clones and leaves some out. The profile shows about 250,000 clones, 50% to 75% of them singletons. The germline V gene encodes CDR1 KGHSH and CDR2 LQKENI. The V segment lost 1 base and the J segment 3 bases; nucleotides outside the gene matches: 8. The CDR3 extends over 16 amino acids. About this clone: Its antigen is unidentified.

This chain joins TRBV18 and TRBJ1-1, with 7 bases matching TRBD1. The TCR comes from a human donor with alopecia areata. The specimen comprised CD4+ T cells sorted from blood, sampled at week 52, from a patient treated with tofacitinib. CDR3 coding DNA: TGTGCCAGCTCACCACTACCACAGGGGAAGGACACTGAAGCTTTCTTT. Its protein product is CASSPLPQGKDTEAFF.